This T cell receptor beta chain was found in a study of T-cell reconstitution after alpha-beta-depleted transplantation in children. Study observations and caveats: In some patients, recipient T cells and intrathymic progenitors surviving conditioning explained high day-60 diversity. There were reportedly several hundred expanded graft clones from which alpha-beta T cells came about two months after transplant. Newly generated T cells supplied most T-cell counts and diversity one year post-transplant.

The sample holds many counts of this clonotype. Its antigen is as yet unknown. Researchers prepared the TCRbeta library using unique molecular identifiers, the study reports. TCRdb called the PCR reads again in MiXCR, with one record for every CDR3 protein. The repertoire holds about 170,000 distinct CDR3 sequences, with over 8.5% as singletons. The CDR3 spans 14 residues. Per the germline V gene, CDR1 is SGHDT and CDR2 is YYEEEE. Trimming took off 2 bases at V and 5 bases at J, with 11 bases between the two ends. This chain connects TRBV5-6 to TRBJ1-3; D is uncertain. Here the sequenced sample was PBMCs, taken before TCRalphabeta/CD19-depleted stem cell transplant. The TCR sequence derives from a boy between 2 and 10 years old with acute myeloid leukemia, due to receive a stem cell transplant. Here the CDR3 reads CASSFLEQRNTIYF. In nucleotides, the CDR3 is TGTGCCAGCAGCTTCCTCGAGCAGAGAAACACCATATATTTT.